The 16 T cell receptor beta chains in this list originate from one sample, sequenced in a study of cytomegalovirus exposure and HLA in healthy donors. Primers: 60 Vbeta forward and 13 Jbeta reverse. The data were produced by immunoSEQ multiplex PCR, yet TCRdb's version contains in-frame clones alone and is incomplete. Of some 210,000 clones in the sample, around 73% are singletons; the top ten hold around 3.9%. Sequencing was done on a sample of PBMCs. These TCRs come from a male donor in good health and CMV-seronegative.

The rearrangement joins TRBV6-4 to TRBJ2-1; D not resolved. The CDR3 spans 13 residues. The germline gives CDR1 MRHNA, CDR2 SNTAGT. V shed 9 bases and J shed 0 bases, with 9 bases lying between them. DNA for the CDR3: TGTGCCAGAGCGTGGAGCTCCTACAATGAGCAGTTCTTC. This codes for CARAWSSYNEQFF.

V is TRBV10-2 and J is TRBJ2-6; the D is unclear. Germline V gene data show CDR1 as WSHSY and CDR2 as SAAADI. V was clipped by 4 bases and J by 1 base, with 5 bases between them. This CDR3 contains 14 residues. Here the CDR3 reads CASSATSGANVLTF. DNA of the CDR3: TGCGCCAGCAGTGCGACTTCTGGGGCCAACGTCCTGACTTTC.

To note about this clone: Other DNA sequences within the sample encode an identical CDR3. The rearrangement joins TRBV18 to TRBJ2-7; D is unclear. Trimming took 6 bases from V and 3 from J, leaving 6 bases between them. There are 11 residues in the CDR3. From germline, CDR1 is KGHSH and CDR2 LQKENI. In DNA, the CDR3 is TGTGCCAGCTCCCCCGGCTACGAGCAGTACTTC. Translation gives CASSPGYEQYF.

CDR3 sequence reads: CAWSPGNEQFF. The CDR3, as DNA: TGTGCCTGGAGTCCGGGGAATGAGCAGTTCTTC. The chain is built from TRBV30 and TRBJ2-1; D is possibly TRBD2 (5 bases). This CDR3 region has 11 residues. Per the germline V gene, CDR1 is GTSNPN and CDR2 is SVGIG (reference sequence). V was pared by 2 bases and J by 7 bases, with 6 bases between.

The rearrangement uses TRBV30 and TRBJ1-1; 7 bases line up with TRBD1. The CDR3 is 12 residues long. The V gene's germline CDR1 is GTSNPN and CDR2 SVGIG (reference sequence). Trimming took 1 base from V and 7 from J; bases not matched to a gene: 3. CDR3 loop: CAWSGQGGEAFF. The CDR3 region has the DNA TGTGCCTGGAGTGGACAGGGCGGTGAAGCTTTCTTT. The whole variable domain, filled in from reference TRBV30 and TRBJ1-1, reads SQTIHQWPATLVQPVGSPLSLECTVEGTSNPNLYWYRQAAGRGLQLLFYSVGIGQISSEVPQNLSASRPQDRQFILSSKKLLLSDSGFYLCAWSGQGGEAFFGQGTRLTVV.

Only a few counts were recorded for this clone. This rearrangement joins TRBV4-1 to TRBJ2-7; 9 bases fit TRBD2. The V and J ends lost 2 bases and 3 bases, in that order; junction bases with no gene match: 5. Germline CDR1 MGHRA, CDR2 YSYEKL. This CDR3 is 15 amino acids long. CDR3 in DNA: TGCGCCAGCAGCCAACCGGGACTAGCCAGCTACGAGCAGTACTTC. The encoded protein is CASSQPGLASYEQYF.

The chain recombines TRBV6-1 with TRBJ2-1; tentative D call: TRBD1 (5 bases). The germline V gene has CDR1 MNHNS and CDR2 SASEGT. CDR3 length equals 13 residues. Trimming pared 4 bases from V and 4 bases from J, leaving 8 bases between. CDR3 nucleotide sequence: TGTGCCAGCAGTGGACAGTTTTACAATGAGCAGTTCTTC. This translates into CASSGQFYNEQFF.

The CDR3 nucleotides are TGTGCCAGCAGTACAGCTGTGAACACCGGGGAGCTGTTTTTT. As protein: CASSTAVNTGELFF. The genes are TRBV6-6 and TRBJ2-2, with no clear D. V was pared by 5 bases and J by 1 base, with 8 bases between. CDR1 and CDR2 (germline): MNHNY, SVGAGI (reference sequence). CDR3 length equals 14 residues.

The J gene is TRBJ2-7, the V gene TRBV30, with D tentatively TRBD2 (6 bases). V shed 7 bases and J shed 4 bases, with 17 bases lying between them. Germline assignment: CDR1 GTSNPN and CDR2 SVGIG (reference sequence). The CDR3 runs to 13 residues. The CDR3 reads CASRRDLFYEQYF. CDR3 bases: TGTGCCTCCCGTAGGGACTTGTTTTACGAGCAGTACTTC.

This clone was picked up one time. The chain employs TRBV5-1 and TRBJ2-5; tentatively, D is TRBD2 (6 bases). The germline CDR1 and CDR2 sequences are SGHRS and YFSETQ. The CDR3 consists of 16 residues. Between the trimmed V and J ends, which lost 4 bases and 2 bases, there was a span of 18 bases. The CDR3 nucleotides read TGCGCCAGCAGCGGCTGGCGGGCGGGACCTCAAGAGACCCAGTACTTC. This sequence encodes CASSGWRAGPQETQYF.

The J gene is TRBJ1-3, the V gene TRBV19; D possibly corresponds to TRBD1 (5 bases). Looked up from germline, CDR1 is LNHDA and CDR2 is SQIVND (reference sequence). The V and J ends lost 6 bases and 1 base respectively, with 10 bases between them. The CDR3 runs 14 residues. The CDR3 DNA reads as TGTGCCAGTAGGTCTCCAGGGTCTGGAAACACCATATATTTT. It is translated as CASRSPGSGNTIYF.

The chain employs TRBV27 and TRBJ2-5, with 7 bases identical to TRBD2. The CDR3 length is 15 residues. Germline V gene data show CDR1 as MNHEY and CDR2 as SMNVEV (reference sequence). V shed 6 bases and J 2 bases; nucleotides not matched to a gene: 9. The CDR3 DNA is TGTGCCAGCAGCAACCTAGCGGTGGGGCAAGAGACCCAGTACTTC. It encodes CASSNLAVGQETQYF.

The V gene is TRBV2, the J gene TRBJ1-1; the D gene is possibly TRBD1 (5 bases). The length of the CDR3 is 15 residues. Trimming shortened V by 5 bases and J by 0 bases, and 13 bases separated the two germline ends. The germline V gene encodes CDR1 SNHLY and CDR2 FYNNEI. CDR3 nucleotide sequence: TGTGCCAGCAGTCCTAACAGGCTACTGAACACTGAAGCTTTCTTT. Translating gives CASSPNRLLNTEAFF.

This CDR3 is CASSQGEETQYF. The DNA of the CDR3 is TGTGCCAGCAGCCAAGGGGAAGAGACCCAGTACTTC. The chain has TRBV2 and TRBJ2-5; tentatively, D is TRBD1 (5 bases). This CDR3 has 12 amino acids. Trimming cost V 6 bases and J 3 bases, with 8 bases left between them. Germline assignment: CDR1 SNHLY and CDR2 FYNNEI.

The chain carries TRBV7-2 and TRBJ2-1; 11 nucleotides align to TRBD2. The CDR3 extends over 16 amino acids. Germline loops: CDR1 SGHTA, CDR2 FQGNSA. V was clipped by 2 bases and J by 1 base; unmatched bases: 1. CDR3 residues: CASSLRLAGSYNEQFF. The CDR3 DNA reads as TGTGCCAGCAGCTTAAGACTAGCGGGGTCCTACAATGAGCAGTTCTTC.

The chain combines TRBV5-1 with TRBJ1-1, with a possible D match to TRBD1 (5 bases). Trimming stripped 3 bases from V and 0 bases from J, with 15 bases between. Germline V gene lookup returns CDR1 SGHRS and CDR2 YFSETQ. This CDR3 contains 16 residues. The CDR3 sequence: CASSSPTQVMNTEAFF. The DNA for the CDR3 is TGCGCCAGCAGCTCCCCTACACAGGTAATGAACACTGAAGCTTTCTTT.